The 21 T cell receptor beta chains in this list originate from one sample, sequenced in a study of response to subunit inactivated influenza vaccine. MiXCR, applied by TCRdb to the RT-PCR reads, yields one record per CDR3 protein. This sample has about 570,000 distinct CDR3 sequences; around 11% occur once, and the top ten carry about 11%. These data were also reused for a study on T cells expressing NK-cell markers. That study adds: In generating TCR beta cDNA, 5'RACE template switching with UMIs was used.

The material sequenced was PBMCs from blood, taken on the day of vaccination. These receptors were obtained from a middle-aged man who received an inactivated influenza vaccine.

In its sample, this clonotype was seen many times. V and J are TRBV12-3 or TRBV12-4 and TRBJ2-2; D is tentatively TRBD1 or TRBD2 (5 bases each). The ends were cut back, 11 bases at V and 6 bases at J, with 16 bases in the middle. The CDR3 spans 13 residues. Written as DNA, the CDR3 is TGTGCCTCGGGGAGTCTAGGGGCCGGGGAGCTGTTTTTT. It encodes CASGSLGAGELFF.

The V gene is TRBV29-1, the J gene TRBJ2-7; TRBD2 aligns across 7 bases. Trimming removed 3 bases from V and 2 bases from J; junction bases left unmatched: 10. The CDR3 has 15 residues. Germline V gene lookup returns CDR1 SQVTM and CDR2 ANQGSEA. This CDR3 reads CSVELPREGPYEQYF. The CDR3 DNA is TGCAGCGTTGAGCTCCCCAGGGAGGGACCCTACGAGCAGTACTTC.

The rearrangement uses TRBV7-2 and TRBJ2-7; D unresolved. This CDR3 region has 14 residues. Trimming removed 6 bases at V and 2 bases at J, with 14 bases between. CDR1 and CDR2 (germline): SGHTA, FQGNSA. The CDR3 spells CASRKTPYTYEQYF. DNA for the CDR3: TGTGCCAGCAGAAAGACACCTTACACCTACGAGCAGTACTTC.

This clonotype showed up many times. The chain joins TRBV4-1 to TRBJ1-6; D is perhaps TRBD1 (5 bases). From germline, CDR1 is MGHRA and CDR2 YSYEKL. The CDR3 covers 15 residues. Trimming stripped 1 base from V and 5 bases from J, with 9 bases between. DNA of the CDR3: TGCGCCAGCAGCCAAGGACAGCAGAATAATTCACCCCTCCACTTT. Residues: CASSQGQQNNSPLHF.

There are a few counts of this clonotype. V and J are TRBV18 and TRBJ1-4, with TRBD1 matching over 9 bases. This CDR3 has 14 amino acids. The V gene's germline CDR1 is KGHSH and CDR2 LQKENI. V lost 6 bases and J lost 8; bases outside the gene matches: 7. DNA of the CDR3: TGTGCCAGCTCCCGGGACAGGGATGACGAAAAACTGTTTTTT. As protein: CASSRDRDDEKLFF.

This clonotype came up a few times. The J gene is TRBJ2-7, the V gene TRBV3-1; tentatively, D is TRBD1 (6 bases). The germline V gene encodes CDR1 LGHDT and CDR2 YNNKEL (reference sequence). This CDR3 is built from 14 residues. V lost 2 bases and J lost 2, with 10 bases in between. Here the CDR3 reads CASSQQGSAYEQYF. The CDR3 nucleotides read TGTGCCAGCAGCCAACAGGGGTCGGCCTACGAGCAGTACTTC.

This clonotype turned up a few times. The chain has TRBV27 and TRBJ2-3; D unclear. The CDR3 totals 12 residues. V lost 7 bases and J lost 4, with 9 bases in between. Germline V gene lookup returns CDR1 MNHEY and CDR2 SMNVEV (reference sequence). The CDR3, as DNA: TGTGCCAGCACCAACACCGCAGATACGCAGTATTTT. Amino acid sequence: CASTNTADTQYF.

This clonotype occurred a few times. This rearrangement joins TRBV5-1 to TRBJ1-5; D might be TRBD1 (5 bases). Germline V gives CDR1 SGHRS, CDR2 YFSETQ. This CDR3 is built from 14 residues. The V end lost 2 bases, the J end lost 1 base, and 7 bases lay between the germline ends. The CDR3 region is CASSFGDSNQPQHF. For the CDR3, the DNA is TGCGCCAGCAGCTTTGGGGACAGCAATCAGCCCCAGCATTTT.

The chain employs TRBV6-1 and TRBJ2-1, with 7 bases matching TRBD2. The germline V gene has CDR1 MNHNS and CDR2 SASEGT. This CDR3 comprises 15 residues. The V segment lost 6 bases and the J segment 2 bases; nucleotides outside the gene matches: 7. The CDR3 loop reads CASSRSGETYNEQFF. Here the CDR3 DNA reads TGTGCCAGCAGCCGCAGCGGGGAAACCTACAATGAGCAGTTCTTC.

This clonotype has at least ten counts. V and J are TRBV3-1 and TRBJ2-3; D is perhaps TRBD2 (7 bases). The V end was cut by 6 bases, the J end by 4 bases, with 32 bases between. Germline V CDR1 and CDR2: LGHDT, YNNKEL (reference sequence). This CDR3 contains 20 residues. This CDR3 reads CASRPSLGPLGASGADTQYF. CDR3 coding DNA: TGTGCCAGCAGACCATCCCTTGGACCGCTGGGGGCTAGCGGCGCAGATACGCAGTATTTT.

This clonotype was picked up a small number of times. The chain couples TRBV2 to TRBJ1-6, with D unresolved. The CDR3 is made up of 13 amino acids. Trimming removed 7 bases from V and 6 bases from J, with 10 bases in between. Germline values: CDR1 SNHLY, CDR2 FYNNEI. CDR3 bases: TGTGCCAGCACGTCACCAACTAATTCACCCCTCCACTTT. It encodes CASTSPTNSPLHF.

The table lists this clonotype with a few counts. This CDR3 is CASSYGVVLRGELFF. The DNA for the CDR3 is TGTGCCAGCAGTTACGGGGTAGTCTTACGCGGGGAGCTGTTTTTT. This chain uses TRBV6-2 or TRBV6-3 with TRBJ2-2; D is uncertain. V lost 2 bases, J lost 7 bases, and 14 bases lay in between. Germline CDR1 MNHEY, CDR2 SVGEGT. The CDR3 sequence is 15 residues long.

This clonotype occurred a few times. The chain couples TRBV28 to TRBJ2-7; D is possibly TRBD1 (6 bases). The CDR3 consists of 14 residues. The germline CDR1 and CDR2 sequences are MDHEN and SYDVKM. Trimming removed 3 bases at V and 5 bases at J, with 14 bases between. The CDR3 DNA reads TGTGCCAGCAGTTTTGGACAGCTCCTTGACGAGCAGTACTTC. Its protein is CASSFGQLLDEQYF.

This clonotype was observed many times. This sequence joins TRBV7-2 and TRBJ1-1; a weak D match, TRBD1 (6 bases). V shed 2 bases and J shed 4 bases, with 11 bases lying between them. The CDR3 length is 14 residues. The V gene's germline CDR1 is SGHTA and CDR2 FQGNSA. For the CDR3, the DNA is TGTGCCAGCAGCTTAAAGGGGGGCACCACTGAAGCTTTCTTT. Its translation is CASSLKGGTTEAFF.

V is TRBV5-1 and J is TRBJ2-5; D may be TRBD2 (6 bases). The CDR3 consists of 15 residues. CDR1 SGHRS and CDR2 YFSETQ come from the germline V gene. V was trimmed by 7 bases and J by 1 base, leaving 17 bases between them. In nucleotides, the CDR3 is TGCGCCAGCTCCAGGACTACCAACCCCCAAGAGACCCAGTACTTC. This codes for CASSRTTNPQETQYF. The complete variable domain, with remaining parts taken from reference TRBV5-1 and TRBJ2-5, reads KAGVTQTPRYLIKTRGQQVTLSCSPISGHRSVSWYQQTPGQGLQFLFEYFSETQRNKGNFPGRFSGRQFSNSRSEMNVSTLELGDSALYLCASSRTTNPQETQYFGPGTRLLVL.

A few counts support this clonotype. J is TRBJ2-3 and V is TRBV6-1; D is unresolved. Germline-derived CDR1 and CDR2 are MNHNS and SASEGT. The CDR3 extends over 16 amino acids. V gave up 7 bases and J gave up 5 bases, with 22 bases separating them. The DNA of the CDR3 is TGTGCCAGCACCCCGCAACGGGCTATTCAAGTAGATACGCAGTATTTT. Translation gives CASTPQRAIQVDTQYF.

The chain couples TRBV20-1 to TRBJ1-1, with D unresolved. The V end was cut by 0 bases, the J end by 2 bases, with 13 bases between. The CDR3 has 15 residues. Germline-derived CDR1 and CDR2 are DFQATT and SNEGSKA (reference sequence). DNA for the CDR3: TGCAGTGCTAGAGATCTCTACATCCAAAACACTGAAGCTTTCTTT. This gives the protein CSARDLYIQNTEAFF.

The chain recombines TRBV6-1 with TRBJ2-7, with D unclear. Trimming cost V 6 bases and J 3 bases, with 18 bases left between them. Germline V gene lookup returns CDR1 MNHNS and CDR2 SASEGT. The CDR3 extends over 15 amino acids. The DNA for the CDR3 is TGTGCCAGCAGATCCGACATCGTCCAAGTCTACGAGCAGTACTTC. Translated, it gives CASRSDIVQVYEQYF.

This clonotype was counted a single time. The junction does not match germline at one end; this may be a read error. This chain links TRBV11-2 with TRBJ2-3; TRBD2 is a possible D gene (5 bases). The CDR3 sequence is 13 residues long. Germline CDR1 is SGHAT and CDR2 is FQNNGV. CDR3 loop: CAGSLLTSFGQYF. CDR3 coding DNA: TGTGCCGGCAGCTTACTAACTAGTTTTGGGCAGTATTTT.

In its sample, this clonotype was seen many times. The chain uses TRBV12-3 or TRBV12-4 and TRBJ1-2, with a possible D match to TRBD1 (5 bases). The V and J ends lost 5 bases and 3 bases respectively, with 10 bases between them. The CDR3 is made up of 13 amino acids. CDR3 protein: CASSLDSYYGYTF. The CDR3 region has the DNA TGTGCCAGCAGTCTTGACAGCTACTATGGCTACACCTTC.

This clonotype was detected a few times. This chain joins TRBV7-6 and TRBJ2-5, with unresolved D. V was clipped by 5 bases and J by 5 bases, with 12 bases between them. The germline CDR1 and CDR2 sequences are SGHVS and FNYEAQ. There are 13 residues in the CDR3. The CDR3 loop reads CASSRSLRETQYF. Here the CDR3 DNA reads TGTGCCAGCAGCCGGAGTCTCAGGGAGACCCAGTACTTC.